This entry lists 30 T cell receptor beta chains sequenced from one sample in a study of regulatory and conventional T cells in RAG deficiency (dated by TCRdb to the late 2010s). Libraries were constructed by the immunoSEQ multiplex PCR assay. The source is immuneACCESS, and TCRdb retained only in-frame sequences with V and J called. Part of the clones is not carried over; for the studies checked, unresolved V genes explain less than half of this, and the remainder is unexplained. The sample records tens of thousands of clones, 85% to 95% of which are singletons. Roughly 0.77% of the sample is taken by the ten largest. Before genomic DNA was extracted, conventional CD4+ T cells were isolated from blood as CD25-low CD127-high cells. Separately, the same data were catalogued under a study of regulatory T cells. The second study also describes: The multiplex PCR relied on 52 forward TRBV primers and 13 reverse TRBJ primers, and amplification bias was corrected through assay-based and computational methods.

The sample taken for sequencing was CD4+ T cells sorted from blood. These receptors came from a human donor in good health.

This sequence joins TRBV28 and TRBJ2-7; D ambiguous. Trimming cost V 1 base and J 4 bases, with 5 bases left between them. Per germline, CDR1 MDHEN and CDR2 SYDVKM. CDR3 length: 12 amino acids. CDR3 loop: CASSLSGYEQYF. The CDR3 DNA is TGTGCCAGCAGTTTATCCGGGTACGAGCAGTACTTC.

CDR3 sequence reads: CASSIGLAGVGQFF. CDR3 in DNA: TGTGCCAGTAGTATAGGGCTAGCGGGAGTCGGGCAGTTCTTC. The rearrangement uses TRBV19 and TRBJ2-1; 10 bases are a match to TRBD2. This CDR3 contains 14 residues. With 1 base clipped from V and 12 bases from J, the junction kept 6 bases outside the gene matches. Germline CDR1 reads LNHDA; CDR2 reads SQIVND (reference sequence).

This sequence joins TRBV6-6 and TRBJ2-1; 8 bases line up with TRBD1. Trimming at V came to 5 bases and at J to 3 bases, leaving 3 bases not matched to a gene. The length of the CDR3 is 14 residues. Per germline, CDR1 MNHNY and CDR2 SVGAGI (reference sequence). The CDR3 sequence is CASSLQGDYNEQFF. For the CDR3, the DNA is TGTGCCAGCAGTCTACAGGGGGACTACAATGAGCAGTTCTTC.

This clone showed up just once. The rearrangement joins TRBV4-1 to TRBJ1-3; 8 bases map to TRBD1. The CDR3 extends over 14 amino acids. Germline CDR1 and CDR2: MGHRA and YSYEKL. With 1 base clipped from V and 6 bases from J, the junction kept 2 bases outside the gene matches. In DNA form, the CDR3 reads TGCGCCAGCAGCCAAGCAGGGGGCCTAAACACCATATATTTT. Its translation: CASSQAGGLNTIYF.

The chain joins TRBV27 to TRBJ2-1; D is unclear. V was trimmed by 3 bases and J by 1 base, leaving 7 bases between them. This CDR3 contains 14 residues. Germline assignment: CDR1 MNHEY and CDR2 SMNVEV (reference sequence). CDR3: CASSFGYSYNEQFF. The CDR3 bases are TGTGCCAGCAGTTTTGGGTATTCCTACAATGAGCAGTTCTTC.

The CDR3 loop reads CASSGRTYSYEQYF. The DNA for the CDR3 is TGTGCCAGTAGTGGACGGACATACTCCTACGAGCAGTACTTC. V and J are TRBV19 and TRBJ2-7; tentatively, D is TRBD1 (5 bases). CDR1 is LNHDA, CDR2 SQIVND, per germline (reference sequence). The CDR3 has 14 residues. V was pared by 5 bases and J by 0 bases, with 11 bases between. The full variable domain, completed using reference TRBV19 and TRBJ2-7, is DGGITQSPKYLFRKEGQNVTLSCEQNLNHDAMYWYRQDPGQGLRLIYYSQIVNDFQKGDIAEGYSVSREKKESFPLTVTSAQKNPTAFYLCASSGRTYSYEQYFGPGTRLTVT.

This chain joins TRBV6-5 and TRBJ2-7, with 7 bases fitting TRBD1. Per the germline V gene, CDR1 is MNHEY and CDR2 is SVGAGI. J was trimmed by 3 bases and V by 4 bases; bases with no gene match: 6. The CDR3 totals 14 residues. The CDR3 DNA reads TGTGCCAGCAGTTCGCCAGGGGGTGACTACGAGCAGTACTTC. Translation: CASSSPGGDYEQYF.

The CDR3 nucleotides are TGTGCCACCTCTCCTTTTACAGACACTGAAGCTTTCTTT. This translates into CATSPFTDTEAFF. The genes are TRBV6-5 and TRBJ1-1; the D is unclear. The CDR3 contains 13 residues. V dropped 10 bases and J dropped 3 bases, with 15 bases sitting between them. Germline assignment: CDR1 MNHEY and CDR2 SVGAGI.

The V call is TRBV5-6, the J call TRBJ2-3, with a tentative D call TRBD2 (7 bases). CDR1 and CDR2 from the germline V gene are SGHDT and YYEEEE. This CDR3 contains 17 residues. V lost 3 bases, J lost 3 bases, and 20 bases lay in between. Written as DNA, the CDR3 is TGTGCCAGCAGCTATTACAGTGGGGGGGCGGTGACAGATACGCAGTATTTT. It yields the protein CASSYYSGGAVTDTQYF.

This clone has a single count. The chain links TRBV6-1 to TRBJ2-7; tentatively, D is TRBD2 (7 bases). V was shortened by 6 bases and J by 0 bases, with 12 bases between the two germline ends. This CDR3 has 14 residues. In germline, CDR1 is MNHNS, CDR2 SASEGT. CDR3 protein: CASRTGGPSYEQYF. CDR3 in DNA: TGTGCCAGCAGGACGGGGGGCCCCTCCTACGAGCAGTACTTC.

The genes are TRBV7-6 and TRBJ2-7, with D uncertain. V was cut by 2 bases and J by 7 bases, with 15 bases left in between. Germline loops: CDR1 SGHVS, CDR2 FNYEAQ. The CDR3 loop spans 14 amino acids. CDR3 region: CASSLLVGSWEQYF. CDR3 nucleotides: TGTGCCAGCAGCTTATTGGTGGGATCATGGGAGCAGTACTTC.

Here the CDR3 reads CATSIWGLTQETQYF. CDR3 nucleotide sequence: TGTGCCACCAGCATTTGGGGGTTAACCCAAGAGACCCAGTACTTC. The J gene is TRBJ2-5, the V gene TRBV15; D tentatively fits TRBD1 or TRBD2 (5 bases each). The V end lost 4 bases, the J end lost 1 base, and 13 bases lay between the germline ends. The CDR3 length is 15 residues. Germline V gives CDR1 LNHNV, CDR2 YYDKDF (reference sequence).

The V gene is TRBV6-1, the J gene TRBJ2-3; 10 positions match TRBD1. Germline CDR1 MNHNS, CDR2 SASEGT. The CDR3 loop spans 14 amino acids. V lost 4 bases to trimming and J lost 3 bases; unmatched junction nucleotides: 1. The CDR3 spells CASSVDRGTDTQYF. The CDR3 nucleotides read TGTGCCAGCAGTGTGGACAGGGGGACAGATACGCAGTATTTT.

The DNA of the CDR3 is TGTGCCAGCAGTGGGCAGGGGGTGCCGAACACTGAAGCTTTCTTT. This codes for CASSGQGVPNTEAFF. This chain joins TRBV2 and TRBJ1-1; the match to TRBD1 covers 7 bases. V shed 4 bases and J 1 base; nucleotides not matched to a gene: 6. Germline V CDR1 and CDR2: SNHLY, FYNNEI. This CDR3 spans 15 amino acids.

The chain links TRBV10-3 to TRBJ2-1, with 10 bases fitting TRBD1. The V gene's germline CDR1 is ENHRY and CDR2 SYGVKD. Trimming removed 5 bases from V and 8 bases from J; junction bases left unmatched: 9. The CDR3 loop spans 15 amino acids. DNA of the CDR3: TGTGCCATCAGTCGGGACAGGGGATTTGGAGATGAGCAGTTCTTC. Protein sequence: CAISRDRGFGDEQFF.

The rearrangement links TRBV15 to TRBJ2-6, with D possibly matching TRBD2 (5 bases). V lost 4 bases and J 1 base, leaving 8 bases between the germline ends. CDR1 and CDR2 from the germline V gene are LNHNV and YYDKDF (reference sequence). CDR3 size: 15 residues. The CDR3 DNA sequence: TGTGCCACCAGCAATAGGGAGTCTGGGGCCAACGTCCTGACTTTC. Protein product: CATSNRESGANVLTF.

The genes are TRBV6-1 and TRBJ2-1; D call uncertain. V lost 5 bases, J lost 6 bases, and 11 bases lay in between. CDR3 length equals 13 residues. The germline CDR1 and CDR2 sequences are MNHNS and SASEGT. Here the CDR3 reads CASSSIPINEQFF. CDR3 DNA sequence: TGTGCCAGCAGTAGTATCCCGATCAATGAGCAGTTCTTC.

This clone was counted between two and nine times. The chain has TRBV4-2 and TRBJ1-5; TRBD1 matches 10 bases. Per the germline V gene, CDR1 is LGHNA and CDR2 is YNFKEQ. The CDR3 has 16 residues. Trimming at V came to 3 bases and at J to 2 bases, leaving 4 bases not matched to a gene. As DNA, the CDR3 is TGTGCCAGCAGCCAGGTAGGACAGGGGGGCAATCAGCCCCAGCATTTT. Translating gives CASSQVGQGGNQPQHF.

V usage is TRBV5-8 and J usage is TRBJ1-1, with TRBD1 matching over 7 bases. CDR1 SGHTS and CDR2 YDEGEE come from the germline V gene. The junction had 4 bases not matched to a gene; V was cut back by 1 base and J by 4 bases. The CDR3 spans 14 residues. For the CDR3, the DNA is TGTGCCAGCAGCTTGTACAGGGGCGGCACTGAAGCTTTCTTT. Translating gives CASSLYRGGTEAFF.

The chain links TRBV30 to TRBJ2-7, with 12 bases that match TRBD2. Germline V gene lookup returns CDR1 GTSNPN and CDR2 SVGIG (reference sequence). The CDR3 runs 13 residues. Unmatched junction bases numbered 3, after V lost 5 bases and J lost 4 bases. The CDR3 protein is CAWETSGGYEQYF. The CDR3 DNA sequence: TGTGCCTGGGAGACTAGCGGGGGTTACGAGCAGTACTTC.

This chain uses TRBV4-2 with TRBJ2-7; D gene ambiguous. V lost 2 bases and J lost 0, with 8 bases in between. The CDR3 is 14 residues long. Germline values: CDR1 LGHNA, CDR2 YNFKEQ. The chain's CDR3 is CASSQQPSSYEQYF. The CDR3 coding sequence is TGTGCCAGCAGCCAACAACCTAGCTCCTACGAGCAGTACTTC.

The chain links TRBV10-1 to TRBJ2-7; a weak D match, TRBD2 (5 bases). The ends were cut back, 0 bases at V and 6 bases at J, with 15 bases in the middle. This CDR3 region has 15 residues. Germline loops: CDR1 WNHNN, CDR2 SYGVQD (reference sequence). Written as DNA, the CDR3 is TGCGCCAGCAGTGAGTCCCGGACTCGGATGGGCGAGCAGTACTTC. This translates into CASSESRTRMGEQYF.

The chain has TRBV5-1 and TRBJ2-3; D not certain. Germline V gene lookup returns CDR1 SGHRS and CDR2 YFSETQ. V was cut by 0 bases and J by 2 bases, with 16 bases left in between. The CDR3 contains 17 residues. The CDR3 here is CASSLESDSLITDTQYF. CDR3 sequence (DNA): TGCGCCAGCAGCTTGGAGTCCGATTCTCTAATCACAGATACGCAGTATTTT. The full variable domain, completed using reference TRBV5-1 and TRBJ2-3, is KAGVTQTPRYLIKTRGQQVTLSCSPISGHRSVSWYQQTPGQGLQFLFEYFSETQRNKGNFPGRFSGRQFSNSRSEMNVSTLELGDSALYLCASSLESDSLITDTQYFGPGTRLTVL.

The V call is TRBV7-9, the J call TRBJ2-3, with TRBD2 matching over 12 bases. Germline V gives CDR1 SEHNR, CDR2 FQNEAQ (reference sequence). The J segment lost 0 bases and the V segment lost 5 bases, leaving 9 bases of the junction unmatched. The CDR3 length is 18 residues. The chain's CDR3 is CASSPTSGGSSSTDTQYF. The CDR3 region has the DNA TGTGCCAGCAGCCCGACTAGCGGGGGATCTTCTAGCACAGATACGCAGTATTTT. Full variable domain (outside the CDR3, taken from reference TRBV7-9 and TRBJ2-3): DTGVSQNPRHKITKRGQNVTFRCDPISEHNRLYWYRQTLGQGPEFLTYFQNEAQLEKSRLLSDRFSAERPKGSFSTLEIQRTEQGDSAMYLCASSPTSGGSSSTDTQYFGPGTRLTVL.

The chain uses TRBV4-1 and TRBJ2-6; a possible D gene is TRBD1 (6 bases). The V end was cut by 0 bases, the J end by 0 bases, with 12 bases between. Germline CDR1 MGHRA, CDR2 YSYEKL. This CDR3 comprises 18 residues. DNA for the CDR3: TGCGCCAGCAGCCAAGACAGGGGCACTAGCTCTGGGGCCAACGTCCTGACTTTC. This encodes CASSQDRGTSSGANVLTF.

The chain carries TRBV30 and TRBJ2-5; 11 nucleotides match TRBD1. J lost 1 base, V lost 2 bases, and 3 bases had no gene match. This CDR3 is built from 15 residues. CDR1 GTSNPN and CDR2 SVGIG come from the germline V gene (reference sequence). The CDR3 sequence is CAWSPGQGVQETQYF. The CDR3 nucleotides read TGTGCCTGGAGTCCGGGACAGGGGGTCCAAGAGACCCAGTACTTC.

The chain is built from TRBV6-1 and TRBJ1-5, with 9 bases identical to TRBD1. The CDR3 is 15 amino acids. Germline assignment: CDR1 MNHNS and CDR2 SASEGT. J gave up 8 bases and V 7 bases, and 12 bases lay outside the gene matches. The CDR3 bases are TGTGCCAGCACCGGGACAGGGCATGTCGGGGAGCCCCAGCATTTT. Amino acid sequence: CASTGTGHVGEPQHF.

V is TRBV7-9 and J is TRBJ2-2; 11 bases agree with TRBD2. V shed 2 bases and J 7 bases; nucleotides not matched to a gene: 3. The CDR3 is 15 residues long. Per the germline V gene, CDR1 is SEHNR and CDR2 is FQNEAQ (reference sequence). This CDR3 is CASSLTSGRVGELFF. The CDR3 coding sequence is TGTGCCAGCAGCTTAACTAGCGGGAGAGTCGGGGAGCTGTTTTTT.

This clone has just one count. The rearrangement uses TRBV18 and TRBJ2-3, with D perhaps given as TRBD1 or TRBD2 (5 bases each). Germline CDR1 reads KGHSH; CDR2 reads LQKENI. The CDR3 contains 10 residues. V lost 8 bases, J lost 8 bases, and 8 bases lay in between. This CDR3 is CASGGGTQYF. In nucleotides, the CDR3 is TGTGCCAGCGGGGGTGGTACGCAGTATTTT. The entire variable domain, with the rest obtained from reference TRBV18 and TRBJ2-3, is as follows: NAGVMQNPRHLVRRRGQEARLRCSPMKGHSHVYWYRQLPEEGLKFMVYLQKENIIDESGMPKERFSAEFPKEGPSILRIQQVVRGDSAAYFCASGGGTQYFGPGTRLTVL.

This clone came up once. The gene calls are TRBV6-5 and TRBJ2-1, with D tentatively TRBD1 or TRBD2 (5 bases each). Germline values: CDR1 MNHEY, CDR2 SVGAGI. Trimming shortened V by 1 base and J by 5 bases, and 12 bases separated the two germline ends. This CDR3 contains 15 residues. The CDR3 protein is CASSYFGTEHNEQFF. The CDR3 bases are TGTGCCAGCAGTTACTTCGGGACCGAGCACAATGAGCAGTTCTTC.